What follows is one T cell receptor beta chain and its context. Its cognate antigen is unknown. 60 Vbeta and 13 Jbeta primers were used in PCR. The assay was immunoSEQ multiplex PCR, and TCRdb's table has in-frame clones only and misses some. The sample lists around 300,000 clones, approximately 85% occurring once. Germline V lookup: CDR1 SGDLS, CDR2 YYNGEE. V was shortened by 3 bases and J by 9 bases, with 7 bases between the two germline ends. This CDR3 is built from 11 residues. The sample belongs to a study of cytomegalovirus exposure and HLA in healthy donors. Study-level findings and limits: Later analysis associated a missense DCLRE1C variant with TCR beta V- and J-gene trimming. Reportedly, cytomegalovirus status was diagnosed with high sensitivity and specificity. Many donors carried some public TCRs, although rarity characterized most TCR sequences.

Material for sequencing was PBMCs. The sequence derives from a woman between 40 and 50 years old in good health and CMV-seropositive. This chain connects TRBV9 to TRBJ2-1, with a tentative D call TRBD2 (5 bases). The CDR3 sequence is CASSAGIEQFF. CDR3 nucleotide sequence: TGTGCCAGCAGCGCCGGGATTGAGCAGTTCTTC.